These 2 T cell receptor beta chains came from one sample sequenced in a study of blood T cell repertoires in COVID-19 (TCRdb year 2020). Library prep was done by the immunoSEQ multiplex PCR assay. TCRdb provides this immuneACCESS table in a form limited to in-frame rearrangements. Some clones are lacking; in checked studies, under half of them reflect an unresolved V gene, and why the rest are absent is not known. The sample has some 180,000 clones on record, about 83% of them singletons. Together, the top ten hold roughly 19% of the sample. Sequenced: peripheral blood. These receptors all come from a woman between 65 and 79 years old who had recovered from COVID-19.

V gene TRBV5-6 combines with J gene TRBJ1-6; D might be TRBD1 (5 bases). V lost 4 bases, J lost 7 bases, and 18 bases lay in between. This CDR3 has 16 amino acids. CDR1 SGHDT and CDR2 YYEEEE come from the germline V gene. CDR3 loop: CASSPRGDPWNSPLHF. The CDR3 DNA reads as TGTGCCAGCAGCCCCCGGGGGGACCCATGGAATTCACCCCTCCACTTT.

The chain carries TRBV11-2 and TRBJ1-4, with 10 bases that match TRBD1. This CDR3 is 16 amino acids long. The germline V gene has CDR1 SGHAT and CDR2 FQNNGV. V shed 7 bases, J shed 7 bases, and the junction held 12 bases outside the gene matches. This CDR3 is CASTLLGGTGAEKLFF. The DNA of the CDR3 is TGTGCCAGCACCCTCCTGGGCGGGACAGGGGCTGAAAAACTGTTTTTT.